These 22 T cell receptor beta chains share one sample of origin, sequenced in a study of CD8+ T cells in alopecia areata. Treatment indicated: oral pan-JAK inhibitor, 5-10 mg twice daily. Following extraction, RNA underwent reverse transcription to cDNA, which served as the sequencing template. Produced via immunoSEQ multiplex PCR; TCRdb's table is partial and in-frame only. The data hold roughly 200,000 clones, with 30% to 40% observed a single time. Sequencing was performed on CD4+ T cells sorted from blood, taken between weeks 30 and 35, from a patient treated with tofacitinib. The receptors were gathered from a human donor with alopecia areata.

This clone turned up a few times. The V gene is TRBV30, the J gene TRBJ1-1; no reliable D call. Germline V lookup: CDR1 GTSNPN, CDR2 SVGIG (reference sequence). The V end was cut by 0 bases, the J end by 3 bases, with 8 bases between. There are 13 residues in the CDR3. The CDR3 region is CAWSVISDTEAFF. The DNA for the CDR3 is TGTGCCTGGAGTGTAATATCGGACACTGAAGCTTTCTTT. Full variable domain (outside the CDR3, taken from reference TRBV30 and TRBJ1-1): SQTIHQWPATLVQPVGSPLSLECTVEGTSNPNLYWYRQAAGRGLQLLFYSVGIGQISSEVPQNLSASRPQDRQFILSSKKLLLSDSGFYLCAWSVISDTEAFFGQGTRLTVV.

With regard to this clone: The same CDR3 arises from other DNA sequences in this sample as well. V is TRBV19 and J is TRBJ2-3; 13 bases line up with TRBD2. V shed 3 bases and J 4 bases; nucleotides not matched to a gene: 1. The CDR3 covers 15 residues. CDR1 is LNHDA and CDR2 is SQIVND in the germline V gene (reference sequence). The CDR3 loop is CASSIGLAGADTQYF. The CDR3, as DNA: TGTGCCAGTAGTATCGGACTAGCGGGAGCAGATACGCAGTATTTT.

V gene TRBV6-1 combines with J gene TRBJ1-2, with D possibly being TRBD1 (6 bases). CDR1 and CDR2 (germline): MNHNS, SASEGT. With 11 bases removed from V and 5 bases from J, the gap between germline ends came to 18 bases. The CDR3 runs 13 residues. The CDR3 region is CAGCTSGAYGYTF. The CDR3 bases are TGTGCCGGCTGCACGTCAGGGGCTTATGGCTACACCTTC.

This clone showed up many times. The chain combines TRBV23-1 with TRBJ2-7; D may be TRBD2 (6 bases). TRBV23-1 is noted as an ORF with a role that remains uncertain. The V and J ends lost 4 bases and 2 bases respectively, with 15 bases between them. CDR3 length: 15 amino acids. The CDR3 sequence: CASSLPTGAPYEQYF. Here the CDR3 DNA reads TGCGCCAGCAGTCTTCCGACGGGAGCTCCCTACGAGCAGTACTTC.

In this sample, this clone turned up a few times. The chain couples TRBV18 to TRBJ1-3; 8 bases map to TRBD1. Per the germline V gene, CDR1 is KGHSH and CDR2 is LQKENI. Germline trimming cut 3 bases from V and 4 bases from J; bases unmatched to any gene: 11. The CDR3 runs to 17 residues. The CDR3 is CASSPRQGLFAGNTIYF. CDR3 sequence (DNA): TGTGCCAGCTCACCGAGACAGGGGTTGTTTGCAGGAAACACCATATATTTT.

This rearrangement joins TRBV6-5 to TRBJ1-2; D unclear. V shed 0 bases and J shed 8 bases, with 10 bases lying between them. CDR3 size: 13 residues. Germline CDR1 MNHEY, CDR2 SVGAGI. The CDR3 DNA reads as TGTGCCAGCAGTTACTCAAGAGGGAACGGCTACACCTTC. Its translation is CASSYSRGNGYTF.

This clone turned up a few times. The rearrangement links TRBV11-2 to TRBJ2-1, with 9 bases identical to TRBD2. V lost 5 bases, J lost 5 bases, and 10 bases stayed unmatched. Germline-derived CDR1 and CDR2 are SGHAT and FQNNGV. The CDR3 runs 16 residues. CDR3 region: CASSPGSTSGNNEQFF. The CDR3, as DNA: TGTGCCAGCAGCCCAGGGTCGACTAGCGGTAACAATGAGCAGTTCTTC.

The V call is TRBV2, the J call TRBJ1-5; possibly TRBD1 for D (5 bases). Trimming cost V 6 bases and J 2 bases, with 20 bases left between them. There are 17 residues in the CDR3. The germline V gene has CDR1 SNHLY and CDR2 FYNNEI. The CDR3 nucleotides are TGTGCCAGCAGCCTACAAGGGACGGGATCAGGCAATCAGCCCCAGCATTTT. Its protein is CASSLQGTGSGNQPQHF.

The genes are TRBV10-3 and TRBJ1-1; 9 bases align to TRBD1. The J segment lost 1 base and the V segment lost 6 bases, leaving 0 bases of the junction unmatched. Germline V lookup: CDR1 ENHRY, CDR2 SYGVKD. This CDR3 spans 13 amino acids. The CDR3 bases are TGTGCCATCAGGGACAGGGGGAACACTGAAGCTTTCTTT. Translation gives CAIRDRGNTEAFF.

This clone was counted only a few times. This chain uses TRBV6-1 with TRBJ2-5; D is uncertain. The CDR3 is made up of 11 amino acids. Germline lookup yields CDR1 MNHNS and CDR2 SASEGT. Trimming stripped 5 bases from V and 4 bases from J, with 5 bases between. CDR3: CASSWAETQYF. Written as DNA, the CDR3 is TGTGCCAGCAGTTGGGCAGAGACCCAGTACTTC.

This clone was seen once. The J gene is TRBJ2-1, the V gene TRBV13, with 10 bases matching TRBD2. The trim removed 0 bases at V and 5 bases at J, leaving 7 bases unmatched. The CDR3 covers 17 residues. Germline CDR1 is PRHDT and CDR2 is FYEKMQ (reference sequence). The CDR3, as DNA: TGTGCCAGCAGCTTAGGCCTGAGGACTAGCGGCGACAATGAGCAGTTCTTC. Its translation: CASSLGLRTSGDNEQFF.

This chain links TRBV6-6 with TRBJ1-2; TRBD1 is a possible D gene (5 bases). This CDR3 comprises 13 residues. The V gene lost 5 bases and the J gene lost 7 bases, with 14 bases spanning the gap. Germline V gene lookup returns CDR1 MNHNY and CDR2 SVGAGI (reference sequence). The CDR3 spells CASSNGGPFGYTF. The CDR3 nucleotides are TGTGCCAGCAGTAACGGGGGTCCTTTTGGCTACACCTTC.

This clone was seen a few times. A junction boundary mismatches the germline segment, possibly from a read error. Different DNA sequences within this sample yield the same CDR3. CDR3 nucleotide sequence: TGTGCCAGCAGTTTAGACAGGGGTTACGAGCAGTACTTC. This sequence encodes CASSLDRGYEQYF. This chain joins TRBV11-2 and TRBJ2-7; TRBD1 matches at 8 bases. CDR3 length: 13 residues. CDR1 is SGHAT and CDR2 is FQNNGV in the germline V gene.

A few counts support this clone. The chain uses TRBV30 and TRBJ2-7; no reliable D call. CDR3 length: 12 amino acids. The germline CDR1 and CDR2 sequences are GTSNPN and SVGIG (reference sequence). Trimming took off 0 bases at V and 5 bases at J, with 8 bases between the two ends. The CDR3 coding sequence is TGTGCCTGGAGTGTACGTAGGGACGAGCAGTACTTC. Its protein is CAWSVRRDEQYF.

J is TRBJ2-3 and V is TRBV1. TRBV1 is a pseudogene. The CDR3 extends over 18 amino acids. CDR3: CTKQNQAGDRDHTDTQYF. As DNA, the CDR3 is TGCACCAAACAGAACCAGGCGGGAGACAGGGACCACACAGATACGCAGTATTTT.

This sequence joins TRBV5-4 and TRBJ2-6; 7 bases agree with TRBD2. Germline V lookup: CDR1 SGHNT, CDR2 YYREEE (reference sequence). This CDR3 is 16 amino acids long. The trim removed 0 bases at V and 0 bases at J, leaving 0 bases unmatched. The DNA of the CDR3 is TGTGCCAGCAGCTTGGGCGGGAGCTCTGGGGCCAACGTCCTGACTTTC. Amino acid sequence: CASSLGGSSGANVLTF.

This clone came up a few times. For the CDR3, the DNA is TGTGCCAGTAGGGGACAGGGAACTGGCTACACCTTC. It yields the protein CASRGQGTGYTF. The chain has TRBV9 and TRBJ1-2; 9 bases agree with TRBD1. V gave up 8 bases and J gave up 7 bases; unmatched junction bases: 6. This CDR3 has 12 amino acids. The germline gives CDR1 SGDLS, CDR2 YYNGEE.

This sequence joins TRBV9 and TRBJ2-4; D ambiguous. Germline CDR1 and CDR2: SGDLS and YYNGEE. V was clipped by 0 bases and J by 6 bases, with 7 bases between them. The CDR3 is 13 residues long. Here the CDR3 DNA reads TGTGCCAGCAGCGTAGACGCCCTAAACATTCAGTACTTC. Translation: CASSVDALNIQYF.

This chain links TRBV4-1 with TRBJ2-7; 7 bases map to TRBD1. The CDR3 length is 14 residues. Germline assignment: CDR1 MGHRA and CDR2 YSYEKL. V gave up 1 base and J gave up 4 bases; unmatched junction bases: 4. The CDR3 DNA follows: TGCGCCAGCAGCCAAGCCGAGACAGGGTACGAGCAGTACTTC. Translation gives CASSQAETGYEQYF.

The chain combines TRBV18 with TRBJ2-5; 12 bases map to TRBD2. The J segment lost 2 bases and the V segment lost 6 bases, leaving 4 bases of the junction unmatched. This CDR3 contains 15 residues. Germline V gives CDR1 KGHSH, CDR2 LQKENI. The CDR3 bases are TGTGCCAGCTCGAGGACTAGCGGGGCGCAAGAGACCCAGTACTTC. Protein: CASSRTSGAQETQYF.

This clone was counted a few times. The chain links TRBV7-9 to TRBJ1-1, with D unresolved. In germline, CDR1 is SEHNR, CDR2 FQNEAQ (reference sequence). The CDR3 runs to 13 residues. V dropped 2 bases and J dropped 1 base, with 5 bases sitting between them. For the CDR3, the DNA is TGTGCCAGCAGCTTATACCAGAACACTGAAGCTTTCTTT. Translation: CASSLYQNTEAFF.

The rearrangement links TRBV6-6 to TRBJ2-7, with TRBD1 identical over 7 bases. V was pared by 0 bases and J by 2 bases, with 4 bases of the junction left unmatched. The CDR3 is made up of 15 amino acids. The germline V gene has CDR1 MNHNY and CDR2 SVGAGI (reference sequence). CDR3 bases: TGTGCCAGCAGTTACTCCAAAGGGGGCACCTACGAGCAGTACTTC. This sequence encodes CASSYSKGGTYEQYF.